This section outlines one T cell receptor beta chain sequence together with its context. Its target antigen remains unknown. No much larger clonotype is one base removed from it; base qualities were not supplied. Synthetic TCR analog templates were spiked into each PCR to estimate absolute template abundance from read counts. Using the immunoSEQ assay, TCRbeta CDR3 regions were amplified from genomic DNA with bias-controlled V and J gene primers. Sequencing of rearranged TCRbeta segments was done at approximately 20X coverage. The source study handled its data this way. Clustering was used to correct sequencing errors, and CDR3s were annotated against IMGT so that V, D and J genes could be assigned. Downstream analyses used only productive TCRbeta rearrangements, leaving out any out-of-frame or stop-codon sequences. To compute clonality, Shannon entropy was normalized by the log of the number of unique productive sequences and then subtracted from one. Fisher's exact test with Benjamini-Hochberg correction, using a cutoff of adjusted p below 0.01, was how clones that differed between time points or between blood and tumor were identified. TCRdb stores this immuneACCESS table with in-frame sequences only. Part of the clones is absent; in the studies checked, under half of the shortfall reflects unresolved V genes, and no reason is known for the rest. V, J and clone size derive from that table, while D and trimming were established from the DNA sequence. The sample table holds around 110,000 clones, of which roughly 90% were seen once. The ten largest clones add up to more than 1.5% of the sample.

Reading the label with the study, this specimen's time point is: peripheral blood 6 weeks after treatment start. A cohort of 25 to 30 patients with locally advanced or metastatic urothelial carcinoma, treated at Memorial Sloan Kettering on a trial protocol, was included. Peripheral blood mononuclear cells were collected pretreatment and during treatment, with between 1 and 8 total time points obtained per patient. The Qiagen DNeasy Blood extraction kit was used to purify genomic DNA from total PBMCs and tumor samples. Collected pretreatment and during treatment, PBMCs were isolated and stored as previously described. CDR1 and CDR2 are read off the germline V gene as SGDLS and YYNGEE. The CDR3 spans 19 residues, from the cysteine through the phenylalanine. Of all the DNA, just the CDR3 is kept, 57 bases in frame from base 1. The germline V and J ends show losses of 1 base and 0 bases respectively, and no gene match explains 8 bases of the junction.

The source of the sample is a study of PD-L1 blockade in urothelial cancer (dated by TCRdb to about 2017). Some background on the complete study: Every patient began therapy around 2014 and was given atezolizumab 1,200 mg intravenously every 3 weeks. About 85% of the roughly 29 patients were males with bladder-origin urothelial cancer, and about 65% of the roughly 30 reported a prior smoking history. An ECOG performance status of 0 or 1 was recorded for the patients, and 0 to 3 prior chemotherapy regimens had been received by the patients. Blood samples were analyzed at two time points: 3 weeks after treatment start (second dose) and 6 weeks after treatment start. A median of about 140,000 T cells and fewer than 85,000 unique TCRs was obtained from blood samples, and a median clonality of around 0.08 was observed. Somatic, immune and clinical correlates of response to PD-L1 blockade with atezolizumab in urothelial cancer were the focus of an exploratory multi-omic analysis. TCR sequencing covered pretreatment tumor samples and matched, serially collected peripheral blood taken before and after atezolizumab treatment. Progression-free survival longer than 6 months counted as durable clinical benefit, and TCR features were additionally tested against both progression-free and overall survival. In the same patients, pretreatment tumors underwent whole exome sequencing and RNA sequencing in addition to TCR sequencing. Fewer than ten patients reached durable clinical benefit, while about 19 patients did not. Pretreatment blood TCR-seq was available for around 29 patients, at least one posttreatment blood collection was obtained for some 24 patients, and tumor TCR-seq was available for some 24 patients. Findings and caveats that apply to the study as a whole: Improved progression-free and overall survival was found to be associated with pretreatment peripheral blood TCR clonality below the median. Among patients with durable benefit, tumor-associated TCR clones showed greater expansion in peripheral blood 3 weeks after treatment started (n ≈ 21, p = 0.022). Because of the small sample size (n ≈ 29) and the many exploratory analyses performed, the results are intended to be regarded as hypothesis-generating.

This clonotype originated in a man between 60 and 75 years old with urothelial cancer. The sequence is built from TRBV9 and TRBJ2-6; 9 bases in between match TRBD1. Sequencing used PBMCs, obtained around atezolizumab (anti-PD-L1) treatment. DNA sequence: TGTGCCAGCAGCGTAACCCCCGGGACAGGGATCTCTGGGGCCAACGTCCTGACTTTC. Its product reads: CASSVTPGTGISGANVLTF.